This record covers a single T cell receptor (beta chain). This clonotype occurred many times. It lacks a known antigen. Base quality data are lacking; no much larger clone is found one base away. This sample stems from a study of response to subunit inactivated influenza vaccine (dated by TCRdb to between 2017 and 2018). As for the study more broadly: Deep quantitative T cell receptor repertoire profiling was used in the study to track responses to a trivalent subunit inactivated influenza vaccine.

Library prep was done by RT-PCR. For sequencing, an Illumina HiSeq 2500 was employed. In TCRdb, the public reads were trimmed at Q25 with fastp and aligned with MiXCR, with productive beta chains retained. Each entry is one CDR3 protein sequence, shown with its most common DNA and genes. This sample is represented by about 480,000 distinct CDR3 sequences; 25% of them were singletons. The top ten hold 1.5% to 2% of the sample. Findings and caveats that apply to the study as a whole: It was suggested by the authors that each seasonal influenza vaccination may recruit only a limited number of new T cells.

The germline V gene (reference sequence) specifies LNHNV as CDR1 and YYDKDF as CDR2. Inclusive of the bounding cysteine and phenylalanine, the CDR3 is 16 residues long. Of the read, only the CDR3 DNA is kept; its 48 bases are in frame from base 1. V is cut by 0 bases and J by 5 bases, and the space between the germline ends is 16 bases. This sequence uses TRBV15 and TRBJ2-5; the best D guess is TRBD2, with 5 bases matching. This clonotype originated in a man between 50 and 59 years old who received an inactivated influenza vaccine. Donor details come from another sample of the same person, matched by shared clones. Material: CD4+ T cells sorted from PBMCs, obtained 5 to 6 days after vaccination. The bases are TGTGCCACCAGCAGAGAGAGGGCCCTGCTTGGGGAGACCCAGTACTTC. It is translated as CATSRERALLGETQYF.